This entry describes one TCR beta chain. This sample is part of a study of blood T cell repertoires in COVID-19. Study in general: There were acute and convalescent COVID-19 samples, and they came from the United States, Italy and Spain. T cells, B-cell-depleted T cells, or PBMCs supplied cDNA or gDNA.

This CDR3 comprises 12 residues. The junction had 8 bases not matched to a gene; V was cut back by 1 base and J by 14 bases. Germline assignment: CDR1 SGHTS and CDR2 YDEGEE. How the authors handled the data: Amplifying reference gene primers gave estimates of nucleated cell counts. Assay: immunoSEQ multiplex PCR; the TCRdb copy retains only in-frame clones and omits some. Clone size and the V and J calls come from that table; the DNA yielded D and trimming. The sample shows 200,000 to 250,000 clones, over 75% of them seen only once. Specimen: peripheral blood. The chain recombines TRBV5-8 with TRBJ1-2; TRBD1 matches at 7 bases. The source is a young man who had recovered from COVID-19. The DNA for the CDR3 is TGTGCCAGCAGCTTGTACGAATCAGGGGGGACCTTC. Protein sequence: CASSLYESGGTF.